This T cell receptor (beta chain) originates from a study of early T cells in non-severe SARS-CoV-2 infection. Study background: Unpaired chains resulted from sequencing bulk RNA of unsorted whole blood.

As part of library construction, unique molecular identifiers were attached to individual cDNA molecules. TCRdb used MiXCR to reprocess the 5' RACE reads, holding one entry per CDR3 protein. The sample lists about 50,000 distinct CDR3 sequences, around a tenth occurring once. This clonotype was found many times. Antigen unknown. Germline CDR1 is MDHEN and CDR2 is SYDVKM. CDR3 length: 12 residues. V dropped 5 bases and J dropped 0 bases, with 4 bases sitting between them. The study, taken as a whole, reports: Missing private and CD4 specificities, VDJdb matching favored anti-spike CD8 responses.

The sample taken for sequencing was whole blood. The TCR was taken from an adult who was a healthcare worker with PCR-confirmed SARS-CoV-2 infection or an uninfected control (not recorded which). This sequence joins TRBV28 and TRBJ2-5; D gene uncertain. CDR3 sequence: CASSPHQETQYF. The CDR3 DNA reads TGTGCCAGCAGTCCCCACCAAGAGACCCAGTACTTC.